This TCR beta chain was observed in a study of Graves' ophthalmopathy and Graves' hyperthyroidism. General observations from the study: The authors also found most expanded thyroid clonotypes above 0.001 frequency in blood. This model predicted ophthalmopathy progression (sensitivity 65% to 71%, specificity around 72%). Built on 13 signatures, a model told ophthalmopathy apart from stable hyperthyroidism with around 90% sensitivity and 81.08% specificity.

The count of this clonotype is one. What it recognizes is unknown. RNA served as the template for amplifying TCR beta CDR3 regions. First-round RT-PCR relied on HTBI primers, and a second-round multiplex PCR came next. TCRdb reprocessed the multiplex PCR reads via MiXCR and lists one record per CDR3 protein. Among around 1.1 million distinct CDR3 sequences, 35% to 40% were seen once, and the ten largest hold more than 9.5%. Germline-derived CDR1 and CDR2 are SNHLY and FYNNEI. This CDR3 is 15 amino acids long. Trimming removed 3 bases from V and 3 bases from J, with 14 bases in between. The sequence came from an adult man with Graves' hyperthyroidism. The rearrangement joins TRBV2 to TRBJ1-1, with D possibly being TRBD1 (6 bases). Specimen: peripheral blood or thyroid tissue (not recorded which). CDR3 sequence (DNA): TGTGCCAGCAGTGATCGGGGGGGCGGGGACACTGAAGCTTTCTTT. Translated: CASSDRGGGDTEAFF.